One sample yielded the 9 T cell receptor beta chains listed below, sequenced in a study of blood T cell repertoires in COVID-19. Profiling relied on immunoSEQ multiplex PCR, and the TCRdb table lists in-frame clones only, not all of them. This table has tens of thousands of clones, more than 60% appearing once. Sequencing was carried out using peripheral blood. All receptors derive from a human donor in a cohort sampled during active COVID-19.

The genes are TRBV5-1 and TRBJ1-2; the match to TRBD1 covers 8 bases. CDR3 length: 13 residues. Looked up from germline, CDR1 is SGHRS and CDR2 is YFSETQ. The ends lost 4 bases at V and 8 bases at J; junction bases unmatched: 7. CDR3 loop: CASSESGGWGYTF. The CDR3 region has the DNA TGCGCCAGCAGCGAATCAGGGGGCTGGGGCTACACCTTC.

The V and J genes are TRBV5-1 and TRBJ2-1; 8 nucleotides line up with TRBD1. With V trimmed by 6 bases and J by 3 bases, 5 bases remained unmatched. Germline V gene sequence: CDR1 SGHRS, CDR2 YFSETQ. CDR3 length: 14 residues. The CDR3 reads CASTTGTGYNEQFF. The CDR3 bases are TGCGCCAGCACAACCGGGACAGGCTACAATGAGCAGTTCTTC.

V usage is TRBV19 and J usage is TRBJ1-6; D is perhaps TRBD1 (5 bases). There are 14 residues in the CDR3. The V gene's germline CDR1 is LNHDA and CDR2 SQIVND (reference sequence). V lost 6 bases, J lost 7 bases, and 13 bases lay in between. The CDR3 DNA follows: TGTGCCAGTAGCGACAGACAGCACAATTCACCCCTCCACTTT. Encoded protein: CASSDRQHNSPLHF.

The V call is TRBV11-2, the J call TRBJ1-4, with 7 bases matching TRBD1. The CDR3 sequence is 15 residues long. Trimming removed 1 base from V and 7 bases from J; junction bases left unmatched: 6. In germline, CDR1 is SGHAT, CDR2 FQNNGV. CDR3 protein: CASSLALQGGEKLFF. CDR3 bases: TGTGCCAGCAGCTTAGCTCTTCAGGGGGGTGAAAAACTGTTTTTT. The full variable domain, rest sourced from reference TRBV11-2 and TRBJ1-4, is EAGVAQSPRYKIIEKRQSVAFWCNPISGHATLYWYQQILGQGPKLLIQFQNNGVVDDSQLPKDRFSAERLKGVDSTLKIQPAKLEDSAVYLCASSLALQGGEKLFFGSGTQLSVL.

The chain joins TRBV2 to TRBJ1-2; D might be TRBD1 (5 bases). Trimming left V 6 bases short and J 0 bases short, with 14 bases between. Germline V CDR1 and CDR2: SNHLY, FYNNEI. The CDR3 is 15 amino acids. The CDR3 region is CASRGPRQPNYGYTF. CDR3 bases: TGTGCCAGCAGGGGGCCCCGACAGCCTAACTATGGCTACACCTTC. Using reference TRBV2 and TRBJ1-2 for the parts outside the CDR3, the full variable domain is EPEVTQTPSHQVTQMGQEVILRCVPISNHLYFYWYRQILGQKVEFLVSFYNNEISEKSEIFDDQFSVERPDGSNFTLKIRSTKLEDSAMYFCASRGPRQPNYGYTFGSGTRLTVV.

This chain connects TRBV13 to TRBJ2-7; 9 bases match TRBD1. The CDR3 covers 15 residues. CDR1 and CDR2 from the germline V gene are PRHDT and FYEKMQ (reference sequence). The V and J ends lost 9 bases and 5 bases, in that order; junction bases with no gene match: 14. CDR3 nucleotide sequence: TGTGCCAGTCACGTCGGCGGGACAGGGTCCCACGAGCAGTACTTC. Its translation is CASHVGGTGSHEQYF.

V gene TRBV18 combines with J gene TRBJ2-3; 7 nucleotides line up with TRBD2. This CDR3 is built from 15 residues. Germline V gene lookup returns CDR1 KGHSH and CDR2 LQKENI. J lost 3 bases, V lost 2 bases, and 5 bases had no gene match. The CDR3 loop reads CASSPSKAGTDTQYF. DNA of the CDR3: TGTGCCAGCTCACCATCGAAAGCGGGAACAGATACGCAGTATTTT.

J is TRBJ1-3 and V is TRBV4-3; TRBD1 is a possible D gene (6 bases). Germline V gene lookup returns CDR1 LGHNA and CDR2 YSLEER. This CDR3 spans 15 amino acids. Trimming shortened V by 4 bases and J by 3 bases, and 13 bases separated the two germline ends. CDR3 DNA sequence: TGCGCCAGCAGCCGAGACAGGTCCGGTGGAAACACCATATATTTT. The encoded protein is CASSRDRSGGNTIYF.

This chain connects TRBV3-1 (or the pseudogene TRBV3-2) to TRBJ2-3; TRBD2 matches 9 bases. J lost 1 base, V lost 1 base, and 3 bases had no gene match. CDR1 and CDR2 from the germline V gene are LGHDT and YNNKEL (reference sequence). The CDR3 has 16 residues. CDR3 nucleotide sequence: TGTGCCAGCAGCCAAGGACTAGCGGTTCGCACAGATACGCAGTATTTT. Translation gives CASSQGLAVRTDTQYF.